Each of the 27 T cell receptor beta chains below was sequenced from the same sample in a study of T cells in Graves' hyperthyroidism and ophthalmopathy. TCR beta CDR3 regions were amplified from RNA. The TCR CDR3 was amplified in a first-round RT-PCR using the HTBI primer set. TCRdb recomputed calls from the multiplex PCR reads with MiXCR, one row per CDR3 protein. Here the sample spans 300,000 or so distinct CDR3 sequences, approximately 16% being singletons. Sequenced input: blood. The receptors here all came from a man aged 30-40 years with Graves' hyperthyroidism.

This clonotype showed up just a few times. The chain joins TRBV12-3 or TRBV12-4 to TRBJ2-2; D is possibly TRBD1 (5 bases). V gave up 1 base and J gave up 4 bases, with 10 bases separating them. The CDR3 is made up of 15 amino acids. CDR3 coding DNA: TGTGCCAGCAGTTTAGGGGGCGCATCCACCGGGGAGCTGTTTTTT. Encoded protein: CASSLGGASTGELFF.

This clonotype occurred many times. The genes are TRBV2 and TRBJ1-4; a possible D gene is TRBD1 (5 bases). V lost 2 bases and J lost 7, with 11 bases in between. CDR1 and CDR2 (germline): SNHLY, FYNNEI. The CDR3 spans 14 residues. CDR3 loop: CASSEWGRGEKLFF. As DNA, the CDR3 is TGTGCCAGCAGTGAATGGGGGAGGGGTGAAAAACTGTTTTTT.

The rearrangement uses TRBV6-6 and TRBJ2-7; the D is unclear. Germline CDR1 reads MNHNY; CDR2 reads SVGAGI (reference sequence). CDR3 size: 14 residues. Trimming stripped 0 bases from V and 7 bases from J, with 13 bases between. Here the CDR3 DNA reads TGTGCCAGCAGTTACTCGGACCTATGTGGTGAGCAGTACTTC. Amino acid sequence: CASSYSDLCGEQYF.

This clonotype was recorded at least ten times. The CDR3 nucleotides are TGCGCCAGCAGCTCCTTACAGGGGCGGGGGACTGAAGCTTTCTTT. This sequence encodes CASSSLQGRGTEAFF. This chain connects TRBV5-1 to TRBJ1-1; 7 bases fit TRBD1. V dropped 3 bases and J dropped 5; count of bases not matched to a gene: 10. CDR1 is SGHRS and CDR2 is YFSETQ in the germline V gene. The CDR3 contains 15 residues.

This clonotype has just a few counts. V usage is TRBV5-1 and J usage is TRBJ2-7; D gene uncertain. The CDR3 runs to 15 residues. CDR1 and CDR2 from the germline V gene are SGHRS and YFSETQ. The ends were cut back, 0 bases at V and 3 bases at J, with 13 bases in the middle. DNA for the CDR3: TGCGCCAGCAGCTTGGCAGAGGCTGGTGTCTACGAGCAGTACTTC. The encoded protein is CASSLAEAGVYEQYF.

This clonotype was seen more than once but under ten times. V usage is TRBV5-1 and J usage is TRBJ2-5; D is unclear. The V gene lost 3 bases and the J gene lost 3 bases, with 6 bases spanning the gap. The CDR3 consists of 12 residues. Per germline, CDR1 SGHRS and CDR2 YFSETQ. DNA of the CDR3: TGCGCCAGCAGCTACACCGAAGAGACCCAGTACTTC. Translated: CASSYTEETQYF.

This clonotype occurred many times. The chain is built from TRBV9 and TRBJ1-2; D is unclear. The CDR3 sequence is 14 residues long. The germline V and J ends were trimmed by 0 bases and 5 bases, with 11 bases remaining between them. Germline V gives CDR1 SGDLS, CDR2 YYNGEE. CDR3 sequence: CASSVGGSIYGYTF. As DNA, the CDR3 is TGTGCCAGCAGCGTAGGAGGGTCGATTTATGGCTACACCTTC.

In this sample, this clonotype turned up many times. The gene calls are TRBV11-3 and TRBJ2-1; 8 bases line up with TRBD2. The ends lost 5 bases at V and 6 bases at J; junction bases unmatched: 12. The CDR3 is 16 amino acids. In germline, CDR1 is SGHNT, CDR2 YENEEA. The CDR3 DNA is TGTGCCAGCAGCGTTAGGTGGGGGACTAGTAGCAATGAGCAGTTCTTC. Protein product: CASSVRWGTSSNEQFF.

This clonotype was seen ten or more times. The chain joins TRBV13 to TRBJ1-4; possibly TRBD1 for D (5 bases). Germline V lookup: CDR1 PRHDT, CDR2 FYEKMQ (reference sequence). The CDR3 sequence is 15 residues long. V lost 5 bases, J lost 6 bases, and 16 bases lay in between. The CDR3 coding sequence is TGTGCCAGCAGCCTTTCCCAGGGCGGGCATGAAAAACTGTTTTTT. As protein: CASSLSQGGHEKLFF.

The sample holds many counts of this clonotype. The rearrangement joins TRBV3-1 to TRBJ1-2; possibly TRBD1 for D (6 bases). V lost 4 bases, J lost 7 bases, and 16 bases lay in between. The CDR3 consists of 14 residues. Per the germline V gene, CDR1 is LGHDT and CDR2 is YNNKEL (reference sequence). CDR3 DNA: TGTGCCAGCAGCCTCACACAGGGACTTCGTGGCTACACCTTC. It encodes CASSLTQGLRGYTF.

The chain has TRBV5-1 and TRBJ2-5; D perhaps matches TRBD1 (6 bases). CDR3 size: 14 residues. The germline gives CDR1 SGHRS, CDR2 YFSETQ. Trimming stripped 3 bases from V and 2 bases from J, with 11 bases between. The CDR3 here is CASSSGQIQETQYF. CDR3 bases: TGCGCCAGCAGCTCCGGACAGATTCAAGAGACCCAGTACTTC. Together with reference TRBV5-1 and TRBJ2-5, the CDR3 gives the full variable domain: KAGVTQTPRYLIKTRGQQVTLSCSPISGHRSVSWYQQTPGQGLQFLFEYFSETQRNKGNFPGRFSGRQFSNSRSEMNVSTLELGDSALYLCASSSGQIQETQYFGPGTRLLVL.

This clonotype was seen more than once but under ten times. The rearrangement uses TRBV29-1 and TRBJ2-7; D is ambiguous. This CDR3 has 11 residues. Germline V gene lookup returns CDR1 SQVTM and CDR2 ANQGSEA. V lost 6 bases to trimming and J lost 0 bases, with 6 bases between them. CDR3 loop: CSVRNSYEQYF. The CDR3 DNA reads TGCAGCGTCCGTAACTCCTACGAGCAGTACTTC.

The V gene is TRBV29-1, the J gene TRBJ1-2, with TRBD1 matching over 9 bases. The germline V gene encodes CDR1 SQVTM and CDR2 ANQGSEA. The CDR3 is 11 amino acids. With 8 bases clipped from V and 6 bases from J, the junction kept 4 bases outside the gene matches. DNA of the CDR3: TGCAGCACCCGGGACAGGGATGGCTACACCTTC. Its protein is CSTRDRDGYTF.

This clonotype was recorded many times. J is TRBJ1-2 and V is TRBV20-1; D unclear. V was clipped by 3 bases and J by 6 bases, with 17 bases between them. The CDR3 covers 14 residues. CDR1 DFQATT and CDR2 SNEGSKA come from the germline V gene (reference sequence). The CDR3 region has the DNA TGCAGTGCTAGGAAGAACATGAACCCGCATGGCTACACCTTC. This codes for CSARKNMNPHGYTF.

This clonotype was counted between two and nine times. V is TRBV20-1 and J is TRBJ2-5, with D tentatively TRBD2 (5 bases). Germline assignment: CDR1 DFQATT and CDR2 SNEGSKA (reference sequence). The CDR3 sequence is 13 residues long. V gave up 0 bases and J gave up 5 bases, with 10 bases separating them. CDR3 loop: CSARDLGEETQYF. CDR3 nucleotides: TGCAGTGCTAGAGATCTCGGGGAGGAGACCCAGTACTTC.

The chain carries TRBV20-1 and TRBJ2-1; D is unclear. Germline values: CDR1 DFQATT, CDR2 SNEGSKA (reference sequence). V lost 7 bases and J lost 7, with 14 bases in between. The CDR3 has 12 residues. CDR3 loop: CSVREAVNEQFF. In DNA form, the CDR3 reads TGCAGTGTTCGTGAGGCTGTAAATGAGCAGTTCTTC.

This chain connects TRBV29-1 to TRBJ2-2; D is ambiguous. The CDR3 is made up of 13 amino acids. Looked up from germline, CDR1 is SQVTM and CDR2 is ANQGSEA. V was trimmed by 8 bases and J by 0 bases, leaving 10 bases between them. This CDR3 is CSSFEANTGELFF. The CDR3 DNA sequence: TGCAGCTCTTTCGAGGCGAACACCGGGGAGCTGTTTTTT.

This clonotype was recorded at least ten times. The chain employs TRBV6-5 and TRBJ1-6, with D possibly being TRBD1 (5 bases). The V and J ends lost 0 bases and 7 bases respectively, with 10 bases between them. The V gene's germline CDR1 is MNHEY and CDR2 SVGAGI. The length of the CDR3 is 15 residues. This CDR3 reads CASSYSAGPNSPLHF. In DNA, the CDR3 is TGTGCCAGCAGTTACTCGGCAGGGCCCAATTCACCCCTCCACTTT.

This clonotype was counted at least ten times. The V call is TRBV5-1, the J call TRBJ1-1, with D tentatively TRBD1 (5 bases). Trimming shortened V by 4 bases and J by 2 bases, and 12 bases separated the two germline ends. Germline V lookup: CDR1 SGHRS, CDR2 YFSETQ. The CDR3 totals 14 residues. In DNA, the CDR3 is TGCGCCAGCAGCGCAGGGCCGACCAACACTGAAGCTTTCTTT. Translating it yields CASSAGPTNTEAFF.

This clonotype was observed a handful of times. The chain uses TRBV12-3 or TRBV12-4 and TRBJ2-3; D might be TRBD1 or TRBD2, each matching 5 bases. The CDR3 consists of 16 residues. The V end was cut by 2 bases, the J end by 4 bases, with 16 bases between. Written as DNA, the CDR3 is TGTGCCAGCAGTTTAAGGTCGGGGCAGGGCGCAGATACGCAGTATTTT. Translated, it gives CASSLRSGQGADTQYF.

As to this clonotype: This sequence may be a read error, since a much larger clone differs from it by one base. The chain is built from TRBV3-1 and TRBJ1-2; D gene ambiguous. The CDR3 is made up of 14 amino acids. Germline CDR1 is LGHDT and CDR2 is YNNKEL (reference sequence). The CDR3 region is CAGSQEWSNYGYTF. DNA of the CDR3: TGTGCCGGCAGCCAAGAGTGGTCCAACTATGGCTACACCTTC.

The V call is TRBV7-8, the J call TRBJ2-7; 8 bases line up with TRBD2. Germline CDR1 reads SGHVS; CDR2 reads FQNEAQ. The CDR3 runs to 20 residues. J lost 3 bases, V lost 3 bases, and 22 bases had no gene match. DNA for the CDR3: TGTGCCAGCAGCTTCCCCCCAAGCCACCTAACAAGCGGGAGCTACTACGAGCAGTACTTC. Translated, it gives CASSFPPSHLTSGSYYEQYF.

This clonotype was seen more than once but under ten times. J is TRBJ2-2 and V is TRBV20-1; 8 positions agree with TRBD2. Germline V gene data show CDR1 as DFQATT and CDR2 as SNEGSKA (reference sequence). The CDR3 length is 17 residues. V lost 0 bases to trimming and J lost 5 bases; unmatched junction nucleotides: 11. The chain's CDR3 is CSARDGAGGSRTGELFF. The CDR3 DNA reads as TGCAGTGCTAGAGATGGTGCGGGGGGCTCCAGGACCGGGGAGCTGTTTTTT.

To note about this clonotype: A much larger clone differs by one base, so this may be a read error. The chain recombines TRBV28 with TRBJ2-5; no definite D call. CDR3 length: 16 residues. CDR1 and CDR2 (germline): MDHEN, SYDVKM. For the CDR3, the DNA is TGTGCCAGCAGTTCTCGGCATCCTCTAGGGCAAGAGACCCAGCACTTC. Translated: CASSSRHPLGQETQHF.

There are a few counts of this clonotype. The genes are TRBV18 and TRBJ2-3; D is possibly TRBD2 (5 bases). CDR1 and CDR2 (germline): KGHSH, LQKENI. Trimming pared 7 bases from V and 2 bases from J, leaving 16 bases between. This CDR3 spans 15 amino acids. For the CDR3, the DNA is TGTGCCAGCTGTGAGGGCCCCTCGTACACAGATACGCAGTATTTT. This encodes CASCEGPSYTDTQYF.

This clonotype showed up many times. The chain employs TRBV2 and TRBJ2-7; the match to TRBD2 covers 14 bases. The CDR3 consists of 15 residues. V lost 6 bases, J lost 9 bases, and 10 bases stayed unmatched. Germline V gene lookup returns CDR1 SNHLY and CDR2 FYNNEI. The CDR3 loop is CASSLGLAGGGGQYF. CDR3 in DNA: TGTGCCAGCAGCCTCGGACTAGCGGGAGGTGGGGGGCAGTACTTC.

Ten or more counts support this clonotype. The CDR3 nucleotides are TGTGCCAGCAGTTACATAAATGAAAAACTGTTTTTT. Translating it yields CASSYINEKLFF. V usage is TRBV3-1 and J usage is TRBJ1-4; D gene ambiguous. Germline CDR1 reads LGHDT; CDR2 reads YNNKEL (reference sequence). V was trimmed by 6 bases and J by 5 bases, leaving 7 bases between them. This CDR3 has 12 amino acids.